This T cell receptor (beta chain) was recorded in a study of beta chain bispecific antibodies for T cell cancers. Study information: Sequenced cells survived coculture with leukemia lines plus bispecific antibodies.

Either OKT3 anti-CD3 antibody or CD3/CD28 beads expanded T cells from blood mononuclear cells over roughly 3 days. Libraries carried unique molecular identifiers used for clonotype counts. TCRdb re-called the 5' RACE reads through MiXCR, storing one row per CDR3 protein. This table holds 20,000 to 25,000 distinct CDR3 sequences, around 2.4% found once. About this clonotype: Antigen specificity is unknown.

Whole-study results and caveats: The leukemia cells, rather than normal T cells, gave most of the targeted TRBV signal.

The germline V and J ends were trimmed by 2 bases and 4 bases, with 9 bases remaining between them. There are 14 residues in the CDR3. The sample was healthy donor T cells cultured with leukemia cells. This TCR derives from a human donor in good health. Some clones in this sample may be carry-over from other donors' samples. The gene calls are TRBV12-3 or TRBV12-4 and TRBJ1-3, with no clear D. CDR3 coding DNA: TGTGCCAGCAGTTTAAGGTGGAGCGGAAACACCATATATTTT. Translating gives CASSLRWSGNTIYF.